This T cell receptor beta chain is drawn from a study of blood T cell repertoires in COVID-19. Overall study context: T cells, B-cell-depleted T cells, or PBMCs supplied cDNA or gDNA.

Germline loops: CDR1 MNHNY, CDR2 SVGAGI (reference sequence). The CDR3 totals 16 residues. The ends lost 2 bases at V and 7 bases at J; junction bases unmatched: 11. Under the authors' procedure: Estimates of nucleated cell counts were drawn from the amplification of reference gene primers. Sequencing was performed with immunoSEQ multiplex PCR; in TCRdb, only in-frame clones are kept and a portion is missing. The D gene and trimming were derived from the DNA, and the V and J assignments and clone size from that table. The sample shows 55,000 to 75,000 clones, around 77% of them seen only once. The sequence came from a man at least 80 years old with active or convalescent COVID-19. The V and J genes are TRBV6-6 and TRBJ1-5; TRBD1 matches 7 bases. The source material was peripheral blood. The CDR3 spells CASSYGGRGPGQPQHF. Here the CDR3 DNA reads TGTGCCAGCAGTTACGGAGGTAGGGGGCCAGGGCAGCCCCAGCATTTT.